The 23 T cell receptor beta chains reported below all come from one sample, sequenced in a study of OX40 agonist ivuxolimab in advanced cancers. Measured with immunoSEQ multiplex PCR; TCRdb has only the in-frame clones, and not every one. The data show some 64,000 clones, roughly 83% seen once. The sequenced sample was CD4+ or CD8+ T cells sorted from blood, obtained in a trial of the OX40 agonist ivuxolimab. The receptors were sampled from an adult with an advanced solid tumor such as melanoma, head and neck, liver or kidney cancer.

This chain uses TRBV2 with TRBJ1-6; 9 positions agree with TRBD1. Germline trimming cut 7 bases from V and 7 bases from J; bases unmatched to any gene: 2. The CDR3 is made up of 13 amino acids. Germline-derived CDR1 and CDR2 are SNHLY and FYNNEI. In DNA, the CDR3 is TGTGCCAGCAACGACAGGGGGAATTCACCCCTCCACTTT. The encoded protein is CASNDRGNSPLHF.

The gene calls are TRBV2 and TRBJ2-7; TRBD2 matches 8 bases. The J segment lost 0 bases and the V segment lost 6 bases, leaving 7 bases of the junction unmatched. The germline CDR1 and CDR2 sequences are SNHLY and FYNNEI. The CDR3 consists of 15 residues. DNA for the CDR3: TGTGCCAGCAGCGCACCTAGCGGGTACTCCTACGAGCAGTACTTC. Translated, it gives CASSAPSGYSYEQYF.

The chain has TRBV10-2 and TRBJ1-6; D call uncertain. Looked up from germline, CDR1 is WSHSY and CDR2 is SAAADI. CDR3 length: 13 residues. V was trimmed by 6 bases and J by 0 bases, leaving 3 bases between them. CDR3 DNA sequence: TGCGCCAGCAGCGGCTCCTATAATTCACCCCTCCACTTT. Protein product: CASSGSYNSPLHF.

This clone was recorded once. The chain is built from TRBV6-6 and TRBJ2-7, with D hard to call. This CDR3 comprises 12 residues. Per the germline V gene, CDR1 is MNHNY and CDR2 is SVGAGI (reference sequence). Trimming pared 1 base from V and 5 bases from J, leaving 6 bases between. CDR3: CASSYFVNEQYF. The CDR3 region has the DNA TGTGCCAGCAGTTACTTTGTGAACGAGCAGTACTTC.

The rearrangement uses TRBV5-1 and TRBJ2-7; 8 bases align to TRBD1. The CDR3 extends over 14 amino acids. The V gene's germline CDR1 is SGHRS and CDR2 YFSETQ. V lost 5 bases, J lost 3 bases, and 7 bases stayed unmatched. This CDR3 reads CASSLQGGHYEQYF. The CDR3 DNA reads as TGCGCCAGCAGTTTACAGGGGGGCCACTACGAGCAGTACTTC. Combining the CDR3 with reference TRBV5-1 and TRBJ2-7 gives the whole variable domain KAGVTQTPRYLIKTRGQQVTLSCSPISGHRSVSWYQQTPGQGLQFLFEYFSETQRNKGNFPGRFSGRQFSNSRSEMNVSTLELGDSALYLCASSLQGGHYEQYFGPGTRLTVT.

The J gene is TRBJ1-4, the V gene TRBV7-9; 9 bases line up with TRBD1. The CDR3 spans 19 residues. V was clipped by 2 bases and J by 3 bases; unmatched bases: 13. Germline loops: CDR1 SEHNR, CDR2 FQNEAQ (reference sequence). CDR3 DNA sequence: TGTGCCAGCAGCTTATCCAGGGGAAAACAGGGGGCGTCTAATGAAAAACTGTTTTTT. Translated, it gives CASSLSRGKQGASNEKLFF.

The table lists this clone with a count of one. The V and J genes are TRBV7-9 and TRBJ1-1; no reliable D call. Trimming shortened V by 6 bases and J by 1 base, and 12 bases separated the two germline ends. This CDR3 is 14 amino acids long. Germline CDR1 SEHNR, CDR2 FQNEAQ (reference sequence). The CDR3 loop is CASSPRSQNTEAFF. In DNA, the CDR3 is TGTGCCAGCAGTCCCAGGTCCCAGAACACTGAAGCTTTCTTT.

The rearrangement joins TRBV6-5 to TRBJ2-1, with D maybe TRBD2 (7 bases). With 2 bases removed from V and 2 bases from J, the gap between germline ends came to 13 bases. This CDR3 is 16 amino acids long. The V gene's germline CDR1 is MNHEY and CDR2 SVGAGI. In DNA form, the CDR3 reads TGTGCCAGCAGTTACAAGTGGGGGGGCCCCTACAATGAGCAGTTCTTC. Amino acid sequence: CASSYKWGGPYNEQFF.

This clone is labeled medium-sized (0.01 to 0.1%). The chain carries TRBV6-1 and TRBJ1-4, with 9 bases aligning to TRBD1. The germline gives CDR1 MNHNS, CDR2 SASEGT. CDR3 length: 15 amino acids. V was pared by 8 bases and J by 7 bases, with 11 bases of the junction left unmatched. The DNA of the CDR3 is TGTGCCAGCCGGGATCACAGGGGGCGAGGTGAAAAACTGTTTTTT. Encoded protein: CASRDHRGRGEKLFF.

The chain carries TRBV5-1 and TRBJ1-4; no clear D. The CDR3 loop spans 15 amino acids. V lost 4 bases and J 8 bases, leaving 18 bases between the germline ends. The V gene's germline CDR1 is SGHRS and CDR2 YFSETQ. The CDR3 sequence is CASSVQYNEQEKLFF. The CDR3 DNA is TGCGCCAGCAGCGTCCAGTACAACGAGCAGGAAAAACTGTTTTTT. Looking up the rest from reference TRBV5-1 and TRBJ1-4 gives the full variable domain: KAGVTQTPRYLIKTRGQQVTLSCSPISGHRSVSWYQQTPGQGLQFLFEYFSETQRNKGNFPGRFSGRQFSNSRSEMNVSTLELGDSALYLCASSVQYNEQEKLFFGSGTQLSVL.

With respect to this clone: The sample carries other DNA sequences with the same CDR3. V is TRBV2 and J is TRBJ2-1, with TRBD2 matching 11 bases. In germline, CDR1 is SNHLY, CDR2 FYNNEI. V shed 3 bases and J 3 bases; nucleotides not matched to a gene: 10. The CDR3 is made up of 18 amino acids. CDR3 sequence: CASSEVTSGSFVYNEQFF. The CDR3 coding sequence is TGTGCCAGCAGTGAGGTAACTAGCGGGAGTTTCGTCTACAATGAGCAGTTCTTC.

The table lists this clone with many counts. The rearrangement uses TRBV9 and TRBJ1-1; 9 positions match TRBD1. CDR3 length: 16 amino acids. The ends lost 0 bases at V and 1 base at J; junction bases unmatched: 4. Per the germline V gene, CDR1 is SGDLS and CDR2 is YYNGEE. DNA for the CDR3: TGTGCCAGCAGCGTAGATGGGACAGGGCCGAACACTGAAGCTTTCTTT. Translated, it gives CASSVDGTGPNTEAFF. The full variable domain, in which reference TRBV9 and TRBJ1-1 provide the parts outside the CDR3, is DSGVTQTPKHLITATGQRVTLRCSPRSGDLSVYWYQQSLDQGLQFLIQYYNGEERAKGNILERFSAQQFPDLHSELNLSSLELGDSALYFCASSVDGTGPNTEAFFGQGTRLTVV.

The rearrangement links TRBV7-8 to TRBJ2-3; maybe TRBD2 (6 bases). The CDR3 loop spans 15 amino acids. Germline loops: CDR1 SGHVS, CDR2 FQNEAQ. The V gene lost 5 bases and the J gene lost 0 bases, with 12 bases spanning the gap. In DNA, the CDR3 is TGTGCCAGCAGCAGTCGGGAGTTGAGCACAGATACGCAGTATTTT. Its protein product is CASSSRELSTDTQYF.

V gene TRBV11-2 combines with J gene TRBJ2-1; the D is unclear. Per germline, CDR1 SGHAT and CDR2 FQNNGV. The CDR3 is made up of 14 amino acids. Trimming pared 0 bases from V and 9 bases from J, leaving 12 bases between. The DNA of the CDR3 is TGTGCCAGCAGCTTAGATCCGCCATTCCGTGAGCAGTTCTTC. Translated: CASSLDPPFREQFF.

This clone was seen a few times. Other DNA variants within this sample encode the same CDR3. The chain carries TRBV30 and TRBJ2-2, with 8 bases lining up with TRBD1. J gave up 4 bases and V 3 bases, and 4 bases lay outside the gene matches. The CDR3 loop spans 14 amino acids. CDR1 is GTSNPN, CDR2 SVGIG, per germline (reference sequence). CDR3 loop: CAWRGDRGTGELFF. The CDR3 coding sequence is TGTGCCTGGAGGGGAGACAGGGGCACCGGGGAGCTGTTTTTT.

The rearrangement links TRBV10-3 to TRBJ1-4; D unclear. Trimming took off 3 bases at V and 5 bases at J, with 10 bases between the two ends. CDR1 and CDR2 (germline): ENHRY, SYGVKD. The length of the CDR3 is 14 residues. The CDR3 DNA follows: TGTGCCATCAGTGAAGTCGCGCTGAATGAAAAACTGTTTTTT. This sequence encodes CAISEVALNEKLFF.

The chain carries TRBV10-3 and TRBJ1-4; D is perhaps TRBD1 (5 bases). The CDR3 is 17 residues long. Trimming pared 3 bases from V and 2 bases from J, leaving 16 bases between. Germline lookup yields CDR1 ENHRY and CDR2 SYGVKD. CDR3 in DNA: TGTGCCATCAGTGACCGCCCATGGGGGTCGACTAATGAAAAACTGTTTTTT. Translating it yields CAISDRPWGSTNEKLFF.

The chain couples TRBV7-2 to TRBJ1-5, with D perhaps matching TRBD1 (6 bases). CDR3 length: 15 amino acids. The germline V and J ends were trimmed by 3 bases and 4 bases, with 13 bases remaining between them. Germline V CDR1 and CDR2: SGHTA, FQGNSA. Here the CDR3 DNA reads TGTGCCAGCAGCTTCGGGTGGGGGGCAAATCAGCCCCAGCATTTT. The encoded protein is CASSFGWGANQPQHF.

This clone was seen only once. The chain uses TRBV6-6 and TRBJ2-5; possibly TRBD1 for D (6 bases). Germline CDR1 MNHNY, CDR2 SVGAGI (reference sequence). The CDR3 is 16 residues long. V lost 4 bases to trimming and J lost 2 bases, with 17 bases between them. CDR3 loop: CASSFFSRQGQETQYF. CDR3 bases: TGTGCCAGCAGTTTTTTCTCTCGCCAGGGGCAAGAGACCCAGTACTTC.

The CDR3 spells CASSSGTGSAGNTIYF. CDR3 bases: TGTGCCAGCAGTTCAGGGACAGGCTCTGCTGGAAACACCATATATTTT. V usage is TRBV6-6 and J usage is TRBJ1-3; the match to TRBD1 covers 8 bases. V shed 4 bases, J shed 2 bases, and the junction held 7 bases outside the gene matches. Germline CDR1 reads MNHNY; CDR2 reads SVGAGI (reference sequence). This CDR3 spans 16 amino acids.

The genes are TRBV11-2 and TRBJ1-4; no clear D gene. V was pared by 5 bases and J by 2 bases, with 12 bases between. This CDR3 has 15 residues. CDR1 is SGHAT and CDR2 is FQNNGV in the germline V gene. DNA of the CDR3: TGTGCCAGCAGCATGTCAGCTGGGACTAATGAAAAACTGTTTTTT. As protein: CASSMSAGTNEKLFF.

The chain recombines TRBV5-1 with TRBJ2-3; tentative D call: TRBD1 (7 bases). V lost 4 bases to trimming and J lost 4 bases, with 13 bases between them. The V gene's germline CDR1 is SGHRS and CDR2 YFSETQ. This CDR3 contains 14 residues. The CDR3 loop is CASSTSRGADTQYF. The CDR3 DNA reads as TGCGCCAGCAGCACCAGCAGGGGGGCAGATACGCAGTATTTT.

The rearrangement links TRBV2 to TRBJ2-1; no definite D call. The V end lost 8 bases, the J end lost 6 bases, and 17 bases lay between the germline ends. Germline lookup yields CDR1 SNHLY and CDR2 FYNNEI. The CDR3 runs to 14 residues. The CDR3 region is CASAPSLPPNEQFF. DNA of the CDR3: TGTGCCAGCGCCCCTAGTCTCCCACCCAATGAGCAGTTCTTC.